The present TCR beta chain was sequenced within a study of cytomegalovirus exposure and HLA in healthy donors (TCRdb year 2017). Study-level background: According to an earlier analysis of around 600 of the donors, 150 million to 200 million T cells yielded 100 million or so unique TCR beta sequences and approximately 300 Gb of sequence data. Because of strong linkage in the cohort, roughly five DR-DQ haplotypes were treated as single units for association and clustering. Across around 400 genotyped donors of the cohort, an average of roughly 200,000 unique TCR beta nucleotide sequences per donor were sequenced, and around 19% of those sequences were non-productive. Typing coverage differed by locus: A, B, C, DRB1 and DQB1 were typed in roughly 629-630 donors, DQA1 in approximately 520, DPA1 in nearly 610, and DPB1 in around 490. In the later analysis, no new phenotypic data were used to find candidate immune exposures; instead, reliance was placed on TCR beta sequences and their occurrence across donors. Along with the approximately 620-subject first cohort, a separate validation cohort of around 120 different subjects was used. The genetic ancestry cluster associated with self-reported Caucasian donors included about 84% of the roughly 400 genotyped donors. Donor age, sex, ethnicity and CMV serostatus were compiled alongside the repertoire data. An earlier analysis of fewer than 700 of the donors applied high-throughput TCR beta sequencing to assess whether each TCR beta V gene segment acted as functional or pseudogenic. A later genetic analysis took genome-wide SNP genotypes for about 65% of the roughly 670 donors and used that subset as a discovery cohort. HLA typing included class I and class II loci at four-digit resolution. To predict cytomegalovirus infection status, the study brought together high-throughput TCR immunosequencing, statistical association of individual TCRs with disease status, and machine learning. A later analysis re-analyzed previously published TCR beta repertoires from about 730 donors and added high-resolution HLA genotyping to study TCR occurrence patterns. Roughly 300 gigabases of sequencing data and 70 million to 95 million unique TCR sequences made up an early release that covered 500 to 700 HLA-typed donors. Using immunosequencing, the study profiled T cell repertoires from about 620 subjects and related those repertoires to cytomegalovirus serostatus. The aim of the study was to test whether cataloging public T cell receptors could identify signatures of past pathogen exposure. All discovery cohort repertoires had been generated on a single sequencing platform. Summary of the overall study and its limitations: For the cohort, immune exposure information was limited to CMV serostatus. The authors suggested that the approach could potentially be extended to other disease states and immunological phenotypes. Compared with the 666-donor mean, donors in an Asian-associated ancestry cluster had fewer N-insertions in productive TCRs, according to a later genetic analysis. Correlated functional status among segregating V segments might be attributable to linkage disequilibrium, but an unknown experimental factor could not be ruled out. A later genetic analysis associated a missense DCLRE1C variant with V-gene and J-gene trimming of TCR beta chains, and an independent cohort replicated the association. A later analysis reported that several top co-occurrence clusters appeared linked to parvovirus B19, influenza, CMV and Epstein-Barr virus. Only TCR beta chains were sequenced in this cohort, and the absence of alpha or paired-chain data limited detectable features. An earlier analysis of some 590 of the donors showed that most TCR beta V segments appeared in productive rearrangements either about 87% or about 30% of the time, which broadly matched IMGT annotations. The sequencing pipeline was judged likely to have produced a cluster of highly shared sequence variants as a technical artifact. In a later analysis, HLA-associated TCR beta chains showed more clonal expansion and lower generation probabilities than non-associated chains that were equally common. Most TCR sequences were observed very rarely across donors, whereas some public TCRs were present in many individuals. A further reported finding was that TCR beta sequences accurately predicted the HLA-A and HLA-B alleles for most subjects in the first cohort. In vitro tests confirmed that three of the cytomegalovirus-associated TCR beta chains recognize cytomegalovirus antigens. The study listed over 150 TCR beta chains as associated with cytomegalovirus. Assigning TCR associations to individual alleles was difficult when HLA alleles, especially DR and DQ, strongly co-occurred. In a later analysis, 15,000 to 20,000 TCR beta sequences were associated with specific HLA alleles at a false discovery rate of 0.05. The classifier was reported to diagnose cytomegalovirus status with high specificity and sensitivity in both the original and validation cohorts. Because some donors lacked HLA typing at each locus, the association tests relied only on the typed subset. Presence/absence analyses assumed roughly uniform sequencing depth across donors, an assumption that may not hold. Most CMV-associated TCR beta chains appeared to be HLA-restricted in a later analysis, and the HLA associations seemed to be driven largely by CMV exposure. In a later analysis, the rate of TCR association differed among HLA loci, with DRB1 alleles having the most associated TCRs and HLA-C alleles having the fewest. Because counts were too low, under 20 rarely observed V segments, including chromosome 9 orphons, were left out of the earlier analysis of 500 to 750 of the donors. Some IMGT-functional V segments, including TRBV6-2 and TRBV6-3, could not be told apart with the 87-base-pair reads, so those segments were excluded.

The cohort consisted of 666 healthy bone marrow donors. At the time of sampling, every cohort member was nominally healthy, though immune exposures that went unrecorded were likely present. The donor tested CMV seropositive, placing the donor among the 250 to 350 seropositive members of the cohort. A peripheral blood sample was provided by each donor, and peripheral blood mononuclear cells were used for TCR beta sequencing. Genomic DNA was extracted from the blood cell samples with the Qiagen DNeasy Blood Extraction Kit. Including cysteine and phenylalanine, the CDR3 has 17 amino acids. Left in the record is the CDR3 DNA by itself, 51 bases read in frame from the first base. V has 5 bases trimmed and J has 5 bases trimmed; junction bases matching no gene number 9. In the germline V gene, CDR1 corresponds to SGHVS and CDR2 to FQNEAQ. As for this clone: Its antigen is not yet known. No much larger clonotype is one base removed from it; base qualities were not supplied.

Libraries came from the immunoSEQ multiplex PCR assay. For the multiplex PCR, a mixture combining 60 forward primers for TCR Vbeta segments and 13 reverse primers for TCR Jbeta segments was used. The CDR3 region of rearranged TCR beta genes was amplified from genomic DNA by a multiplex PCR assay. Amplified TCR beta libraries were sequenced as 87-base-pair reads on the Illumina HiSeq System. As for the authors' bioinformatics: A later analysis tallied tens of millions of unique TCR beta chains across the 600 to 700 repertoires, and about 10 million of those chains were shared by two or more donors. Raw reads were error-corrected and collapsed into unique sequences with a nearest-neighbor algorithm that merged closely related sequences to remove PCR and sequencing errors. V, D and J gene segments were assigned by aligning CDR3 sequences to IMGT reference sequences. For a sequence to be retained, a match of at least six nucleotides was required to both a V gene segment and a J gene segment. A rearrangement counted as productive if the CDR3 had no stop codons and remained in frame with V and J, and every other rearrangement counted as non-productive. CDR3 was defined by IMGT convention, running from the second conserved V-encoded cysteine to the conserved J-encoded phenylalanine. The earlier analysis of about 610 of the donors excluded sequences that lacked an unambiguous match to a single V gene segment. An earlier analysis of a few hundred of the donors classified V segments as functional when productive rearrangements were above 56.7% and as segregating when the standard deviation between donors was above 5%. To diagnose cytomegalovirus status from the catalog of TCR beta chain sequences, a statistical classification framework was built. A later analysis assigned V and J genes by comparing TCR nucleotide sequences with IMGT/GENE-DB human TR gene sequences. The TCRdist pipeline was used in a later analysis to assign CDR3 sequences and most-parsimonious VDJ recombination scenarios. A later analysis defined each TCR beta chain by its CDR3 amino acid sequence plus V-gene family, and excluded reads lacking a unique V-gene family. To address suspected cross-contamination and a sequencing artifact, a later analysis removed roughly 640 highly shared, low-generation-probability nucleotide sequences. In a later analysis, a clonal expansion index for each public chain was calculated from normalized within-repertoire ranks of inferred template counts. A later analysis computed generation probabilities with a VDJ recombination model fitted to out-of-frame rearrangements, and checked the results against IGoR. Hypergeometric tests were used in a later analysis to score TCR-TCR, TCR-HLA and TCR-CMV co-occurrence, with a repertoire-size bias correction applied to the TCR pairs. To estimate false discovery rates, a later analysis permuted the HLA or CMV assignments 20 times. In a later analysis, co-occurring TCRs were grouped with DBSCAN, and TCRdist sequence similarity was added when clustering was performed within HLA-allele-positive subsets. Repertoires with fewer than 30,000 or more than 120,000 public chains, plus five repertoires with anomalous nucleotide sharing, were excluded from co-occurrence clustering. This immuneACCESS table, as held by TCRdb, lists in-frame sequences with V and J called but not all clones. Of the missing ones, under half trace to an unresolved V gene in checked studies; the others have no known cause. V, J and clone size reflect that table, while D and trimming were determined from the DNA. The sample table holds 200,000 to 250,000 clones, of which 82% were seen once. Around 5.4% of the sample is held by the ten biggest clonotypes.

The sample was PBMCs. The TCR sequence derives from a middle-aged woman in good health and CMV-seropositive. The chain couples TRBV7-8 to TRBJ2-5, with 15 bases in between that match TRBD2. The sequence in DNA is TGTGCCAGCAGCCCGGGACTAGCGGGGGGCTGGAGCGAGACCCAGTACTTC. This translates into CASSPGLAGGWSETQYF.